This T cell receptor beta chain stems from a study of cytomegalovirus exposure and HLA in healthy donors. Study results and limitations: In most subjects, TCR beta sequences reportedly gave accurate predictions of HLA-A and HLA-B alleles. The number of N-insertions in an Asian-associated ancestry cluster was reportedly below the roughly 620-donor mean in a later analysis.

This clone has a handful of counts. Antigen specificity is unknown. 13 Jbeta primers and 60 Vbeta primers were used for the PCR. Method: immunoSEQ multiplex PCR; TCRdb's copy keeps in-frame clones and lacks some. The sample consists of some 150,000 clones, 50% to 75% of them appearing once. The receptor comes from a woman in her 40s in good health and CMV-seronegative. Sequences were obtained from PBMCs.

The CDR3 is CASSPSTGGGNEQFF. In DNA form, the CDR3 reads TGTGCCAGCAGCCCATCGACGGGGGGGGGCAATGAGCAGTTCTTC. This rearrangement joins TRBV5-4 to TRBJ2-1; 8 bases are shared with TRBD2. CDR1 and CDR2 from the germline V gene are SGHNT and YYREEE (reference sequence). V lost 4 bases and J lost 6; bases outside the gene matches: 9. This CDR3 has 15 residues.